By sample share, the clone carrying this T cell receptor beta chain is medium-sized. This record comes from a study of T cell changes during pregnancy in multiple sclerosis. The assay was immunoSEQ multiplex PCR, and TCRdb's table has in-frame clones only and misses some. The repertoire holds about 59,000 clones, 85% to 95% seen once, with about 2.6% in the top ten. After removal of 4 bases from V and 5 bases from J, the junction contained 5 bases not matched to a gene. The germline CDR1 and CDR2 sequences are LGHNA and YSLEER. This CDR3 has 16 amino acids. The V and J genes are TRBV4-3 and TRBJ2-3; 14 positions agree with TRBD2. The sample consisted of CD8+ T cells from peripheral blood mononuclear cells, taken in the third trimester of pregnancy. The source of this sequence is a female donor with multiple sclerosis, enrolled in a pregnancy study. The CDR3 here is CASSPGTSGSKDTQYF. CDR3 DNA: TGCGCCAGCAGCCCTGGGACTAGCGGGAGTAAAGATACGCAGTATTTT.